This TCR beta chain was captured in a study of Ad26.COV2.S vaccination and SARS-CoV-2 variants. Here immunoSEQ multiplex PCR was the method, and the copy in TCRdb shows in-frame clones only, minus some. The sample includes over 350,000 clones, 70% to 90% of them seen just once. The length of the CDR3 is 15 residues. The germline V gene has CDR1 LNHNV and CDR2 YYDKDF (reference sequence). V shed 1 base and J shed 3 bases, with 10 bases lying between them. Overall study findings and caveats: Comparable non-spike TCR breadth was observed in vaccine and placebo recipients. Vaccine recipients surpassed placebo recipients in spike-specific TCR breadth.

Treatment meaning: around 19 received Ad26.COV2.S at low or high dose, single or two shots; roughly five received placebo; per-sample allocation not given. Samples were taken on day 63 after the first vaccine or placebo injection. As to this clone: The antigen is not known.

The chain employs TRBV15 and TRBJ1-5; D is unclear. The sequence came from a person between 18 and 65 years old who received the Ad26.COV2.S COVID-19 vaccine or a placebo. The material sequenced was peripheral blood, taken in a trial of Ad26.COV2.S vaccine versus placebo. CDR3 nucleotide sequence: TGTGCCACCAGCAGAGTCGGGCCTTTCAATCAGCCCCAGCATTTT. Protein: CATSRVGPFNQPQHF.